The clone carrying this T cell receptor beta chain came up a few times. Its antigen is still unknown. This specimen belongs to a study of cytomegalovirus exposure and HLA in healthy donors. Study information: Around 89 million unique TCRs from HLA-typed donors made up an early data release. General study points: Later on, a genetic analysis was performed. It linked a missense variant in DCLRE1C with V- and J-gene trimming of TCR beta.

The CDR3 contains 13 residues. Germline loops: CDR1 ENHRY, CDR2 SYGVKD. The V and J ends lost 6 bases and 4 bases respectively, with 13 bases between them. Primers for the PCR totalled 60 Vbeta and 13 Jbeta. The repertoire was sequenced with immunoSEQ multiplex PCR; TCRdb's copy has only in-frame clones and lacks some. The data contain 200,000 to 250,000 clones, about four fifths of them seen just once; the ten biggest clones take up 5% to 6%. This cohort consisted of healthy bone marrow donors. This clonotype was sampled from a woman between 40 and 50 years old in good health and CMV-seropositive. The specimen sequenced was PBMCs. The rearrangement joins TRBV10-3 to TRBJ2-7, with D possibly being TRBD1 (6 bases). In DNA form, the CDR3 reads TGTGCCATCAGGTCCCGGGACATTTACGAGCAGTACTTC. This encodes CAIRSRDIYEQYF.